This TCR beta chain was recovered during a study of OX40 agonist ivuxolimab in advanced cancers. Generated by immunoSEQ multiplex PCR, the TCRdb table keeps only in-frame clones and is missing some. The sample shows about 36,000 clones, approximately 90% of them seen only once. The CDR3 is 15 amino acids. Germline lookup yields CDR1 SGDLS and CDR2 YYNGEE. J was trimmed by 1 base and V by 2 bases; bases with no gene match: 3. The TCR was taken from an adult with an advanced solid tumor such as melanoma, head and neck, liver or kidney cancer. This chain uses TRBV9 with TRBJ2-1; 7 bases match TRBD2. Sample: CD4+ or CD8+ T cells sorted from blood, taken in a trial of the OX40 agonist ivuxolimab. The DNA of the CDR3 is TGTGCCAGCAGCGTGAGCGGGATTTCCTACAATGAGCAGTTCTTC. Amino acid sequence: CASSVSGISYNEQFF.